The sequence of this TCR beta chain was determined in a study of cytomegalovirus exposure and HLA in healthy donors. Broader study findings: In an earlier analysis, about 87% or about 30%: the productive usage of most TCR beta V segments. In a later analysis, productive TCRs from donors in an Asian-associated ancestry cluster reportedly carried fewer N-insertions than the cohort mean. Analyses of presence/absence relied on an assumption of roughly uniform sequencing depth across donors.

A multiplex PCR was run with 60 Vbeta primers and 13 Jbeta primers. Sequencing was performed with immunoSEQ multiplex PCR; in TCRdb, only in-frame clones are kept and a portion is missing. Of around 70,000 clones detected, 75% to 90% appear once; the ten largest clones hold 6.5%. V lost 2 bases and J 1 base, leaving 9 bases between the germline ends. CDR1 MGHDK and CDR2 SYGVNS come from the germline V gene. The CDR3 extends over 16 amino acids. This clone was counted between two and nine times. Its cognate antigen is unknown. The genes are TRBV25-1 and TRBJ1-6; maybe TRBD1 (6 bases). Sequencing used PBMCs. The sequence came from a human donor in good health. CDR3 region: CASSEQGSSYNSPLHF. CDR3 in DNA: TGTGCCAGCAGTGAACAGGGGTCGTCCTATAATTCACCCCTCCACTTT.